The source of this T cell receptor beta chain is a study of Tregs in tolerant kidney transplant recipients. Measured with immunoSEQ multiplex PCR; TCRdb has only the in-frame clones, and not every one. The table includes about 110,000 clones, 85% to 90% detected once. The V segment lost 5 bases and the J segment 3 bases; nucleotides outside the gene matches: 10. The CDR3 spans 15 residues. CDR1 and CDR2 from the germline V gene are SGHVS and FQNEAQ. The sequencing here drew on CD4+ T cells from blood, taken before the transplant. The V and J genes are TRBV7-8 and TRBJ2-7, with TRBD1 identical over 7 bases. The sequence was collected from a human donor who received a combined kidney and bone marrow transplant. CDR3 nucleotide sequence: TGTGCCAGCAGCCCCCCCAGAAGACAGGGCTACGAGCAGTACTTC. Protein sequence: CASSPPRRQGYEQYF.